These 32 T cell receptor beta chains were all obtained from the same sample, sequenced in a study of blood T cells in healthy people across ages. The authors ran a second PCR of roughly 7 to 11 cycles using a sample-barcoded 5' primer and a J-beta primer mix. TCRdb re-called the 5' RACE reads with MiXCR, one entry per CDR3 protein. Of around 990,000 distinct CDR3 sequences in the sample, roughly two fifths were seen once. Specimen: blood. The receptor source for this set is a man in his late teens or twenties in good health.

This rearrangement joins TRBV3-1 to TRBJ2-1, with D unresolved. CDR3 size: 14 residues. Deletions cut 1 base from V and 8 bases from J, with 12 bases between. Germline V gives CDR1 LGHDT, CDR2 YNNKEL (reference sequence). The CDR3: CASSQGPLKDEQFF. Written as DNA, the CDR3 is TGTGCCAGCAGCCAAGGCCCCTTAAAGGATGAGCAGTTCTTC.

The chain carries TRBV9 and TRBJ2-1, with D perhaps given as TRBD1 or TRBD2 (5 bases each). CDR1 and CDR2 (germline): SGDLS, YYNGEE. V was cut by 0 bases and J by 8 bases, with 9 bases left in between. CDR3 length: 13 residues. DNA of the CDR3: TGTGCCAGCAGCGTAGAGGGGAGCGATGAGCAGTTCTTC. Its translation: CASSVEGSDEQFF.

The genes are TRBV7-2 and TRBJ1-1, with D uncertain. The ends were cut back, 2 bases at V and 7 bases at J, with 11 bases in the middle. Germline CDR1 reads SGHTA; CDR2 reads FQGNSA. This CDR3 region has 13 residues. CDR3 sequence: CASSLFSGSEAFF. The CDR3 DNA sequence: TGTGCCAGCAGCTTATTTTCGGGGAGTGAAGCTTTCTTT. Drawing the rest from reference TRBV7-2 and TRBJ1-1, the complete variable domain is GAGVSQSPSNKVTEKGKDVELRCDPISGHTALYWYRQSLGQGLEFLIYFQGNSAPDKSGLPSDRFSAERTGGSVSTLTIQRTQQEDSAVYLCASSLFSGSEAFFGQGTRLTVV.

This chain links TRBV2 with TRBJ1-3; maybe TRBD1 (6 bases). The CDR3 contains 15 residues. Germline V gives CDR1 SNHLY, CDR2 FYNNEI. The V end was cut by 5 bases, the J end by 4 bases, with 15 bases between. This CDR3 is CASSRFRGQGNTIYF. CDR3 nucleotides: TGTGCCAGCAGTAGGTTCCGCGGACAGGGAAACACCATATATTTT.

The chain is built from TRBV6-2 or TRBV6-3 and TRBJ1-5; possible D gene TRBD1, 5 bases. Germline V gives CDR1 MNHEY, CDR2 SVGEGT. Trimming cost V 2 bases and J 6 bases, with 8 bases left between them. This CDR3 contains 13 residues. The CDR3 protein is CASSYRDGQPQHF. CDR3 nucleotide sequence: TGTGCCAGCAGTTACAGGGACGGTCAGCCCCAGCATTTT.

The chain joins TRBV6-5 to TRBJ1-5, with D possibly matching TRBD1 (5 bases). The CDR3 covers 15 residues. Germline values: CDR1 MNHEY, CDR2 SVGAGI. V shed 6 bases and J shed 3 bases, with 15 bases lying between them. In DNA, the CDR3 is TGTGCCAGCAGGAACACCCAGGGAAACAATCAGCCCCAGCATTTT. It encodes CASRNTQGNNQPQHF.

The V gene is TRBV11-2, the J gene TRBJ1-2; 9 positions agree with TRBD1. CDR1 SGHAT and CDR2 FQNNGV come from the germline V gene. Losses at the gene ends were 3 bases for V and 6 bases for J; bases not matched to a gene: 8. The CDR3 totals 15 residues. CDR3 sequence reads: CASSLDGTGFDGYTF. DNA for the CDR3: TGTGCCAGCAGCTTGGACGGGACAGGGTTTGATGGCTACACCTTC.

This clonotype was counted at least ten times. At one boundary the junction diverges from the germline segment, which might be a read error. The chain combines TRBV7-7 with TRBJ2-7, with D tentatively TRBD1 (5 bases). Germline V CDR1 and CDR2: SSHAT, FNYEAQ (reference sequence). This CDR3 spans 14 amino acids. The CDR3 DNA sequence: TGTGCTAGCAGCTTAGCAAGGGGCGTCCACGAGCAGTACTTC. Residues: CASSLARGVHEQYF.

The rearrangement links TRBV20-1 to TRBJ1-2; D is ambiguous. The germline gives CDR1 DFQATT, CDR2 SNEGSKA (reference sequence). The CDR3 is 11 amino acids. Trimming cost V 5 bases and J 2 bases, with 6 bases left between them. In nucleotides, the CDR3 is TGCAGTGCTTATTGGAACTATGGCTACACCTTC. Its protein product is CSAYWNYGYTF.

The chain links TRBV20-1 to TRBJ1-5; perhaps TRBD1 as D (5 bases). This CDR3 spans 14 amino acids. Germline-derived CDR1 and CDR2 are DFQATT and SNEGSKA (reference sequence). V lost 2 bases and J 0 bases, leaving 8 bases between the germline ends. CDR3 region: CSARRGGSNQPQHF. The CDR3 DNA is TGCAGTGCTAGAAGGGGCGGTAGCAATCAGCCCCAGCATTTT.

This clonotype appeared a single time. This chain uses TRBV29-1 with TRBJ2-1; D call uncertain. The V gene's germline CDR1 is SQVTM and CDR2 ANQGSEA. This CDR3 comprises 10 residues. The V gene lost 7 bases and the J gene lost 6 bases, with 7 bases spanning the gap. CDR3 protein: CSAGRNEQFF. CDR3 coding DNA: TGCAGCGCGGGCCGCAATGAGCAGTTCTTC.

This clonotype came up a few times. This chain links TRBV2 with TRBJ1-5; D call uncertain. V was cut by 10 bases and J by 0 bases, with 13 bases left in between. The CDR3 runs 14 residues. Germline CDR1 and CDR2: SNHLY and FYNNEI. The CDR3 loop reads CATTETSSNQPQHF. CDR3 nucleotide sequence: TGTGCCACAACCGAGACCTCTAGCAATCAGCCCCAGCATTTT.

Only a few counts were recorded for this clonotype. The chain is built from TRBV27 and TRBJ2-3; 7 nucleotides line up with TRBD2. Germline values: CDR1 MNHEY, CDR2 SMNVEV (reference sequence). CDR3 length: 15 amino acids. The V and J ends lost 6 bases and 2 bases, in that order; junction bases with no gene match: 8. The CDR3 loop reads CASRVMGGNTDTQYF. CDR3 DNA: TGTGCCAGCAGAGTGATGGGGGGGAACACAGATACGCAGTATTTT.

This rearrangement joins TRBV5-8 to TRBJ1-2; 11 nucleotides agree with TRBD1. Germline CDR1 is SGHTS and CDR2 is YDEGEE. This CDR3 contains 15 residues. The V and J ends lost 4 bases and 4 bases, in that order; junction bases with no gene match: 6. The CDR3 loop is CASSHGQGAFYGYTF. CDR3 DNA sequence: TGTGCCAGCAGCCACGGACAGGGGGCTTTCTATGGCTACACCTTC.

J is TRBJ1-5 and V is TRBV4-2, with D hard to call. Trimming cost V 2 bases and J 4 bases, with 24 bases left between them. Germline V gene lookup returns CDR1 LGHNA and CDR2 YNFKEQ. This CDR3 has 19 amino acids. The CDR3 DNA is TGTGCCAGCAGCCAACTCCGCGTTCATCGGGTGAGCCGAAATCAGCCCCAGCATTTT. Amino acid sequence: CASSQLRVHRVSRNQPQHF.

This clonotype was recorded a few times. This chain uses TRBV4-3 with TRBJ1-1, with 7 bases fitting TRBD1. CDR1 LGHNA and CDR2 YSLEER come from the germline V gene. After removal of 0 bases from V and 5 bases from J, the junction contained 9 bases not matched to a gene. This CDR3 comprises 16 residues. The chain's CDR3 is CASSQEGRTGLTEAFF. The CDR3 DNA is TGCGCCAGCAGCCAAGAGGGAAGGACAGGCCTGACTGAAGCTTTCTTT.

The rearrangement links TRBV7-8 to TRBJ2-1; tentatively, D is TRBD1 or TRBD2 (6 bases each). CDR3 size: 15 residues. CDR1 and CDR2 from the germline V gene are SGHVS and FQNEAQ. V was pared by 1 base and J by 7 bases, with 14 bases between. The CDR3: CASSLVTGAGNEQFF. Here the CDR3 DNA reads TGTGCCAGCAGCTTAGTGACGGGGGCAGGGAATGAGCAGTTCTTC.

This clonotype was found a few times. The rearrangement joins TRBV27 to TRBJ2-3; 8 bases are a match to TRBD1. The J segment lost 5 bases and the V segment lost 4 bases, leaving 11 bases of the junction unmatched. The germline CDR1 and CDR2 sequences are MNHEY and SMNVEV (reference sequence). The CDR3 length is 16 residues. DNA for the CDR3: TGTGCCAGCAGTTCCCTGACCGGACAGGGAGGAGATACGCAGTATTTT. This codes for CASSSLTGQGGDTQYF.

Concerning this clonotype itself: The junction and the germline gene differ at one end; a read error may be behind it. The chain joins TRBV14 to TRBJ1-2, with D uncertain. Germline-derived CDR1 and CDR2 are SGHDN and FVKESK. The CDR3 runs to 13 residues. The CDR3 DNA is TGTGTCAGCAGCCCCCGAGTGCTCTATGGCTACACCTTC. Translating gives CVSSPRVLYGYTF.

This clonotype has a single count. This chain links TRBV10-3 with TRBJ2-4; TRBD1 matches 9 bases. Gene TRBJ2-7 matches the end of the DNA better, so the J call may be wrong. The V gene's germline CDR1 is ENHRY and CDR2 SYGVKD. The CDR3 has 14 amino acids. CDR3 in DNA: TGTGCCAACTCTATCGGACAGGGGCCCTACGAGCAGTACTTC. Translated: CANSIGQGPYEQYF.

This chain connects TRBV6-5 to TRBJ1-4, with 7 bases matching TRBD1. In germline, CDR1 is MNHEY, CDR2 SVGAGI. This CDR3 has 18 amino acids. Trimming took 0 bases from V and 4 from J; bases not matched to a gene: 11. In DNA, the CDR3 is TGTGCCAGCAGTTACTCGTCTCTCCGGACAGGAATTAATGAAAAACTGTTTTTT. This sequence encodes CASSYSSLRTGINEKLFF.

This clonotype was found a few times. In nucleotides, the CDR3 is TGTGCCAGCAGCTTAGAGGCAACCAGCAATCAGCCCCAGCATTTT. Amino acids: CASSLEATSNQPQHF. The rearrangement uses TRBV7-2 and TRBJ1-5; no reliable D call. Germline CDR1 SGHTA, CDR2 FQGNSA. V lost 1 base to trimming and J lost 1 base, with 8 bases between them. The CDR3 is 15 amino acids.

In DNA form, the CDR3 reads TGCAGTGCTAGAGACCTCCAGGGATCTGGGGCCAACGTCCTGACTTTC. Translation: CSARDLQGSGANVLTF. V and J are TRBV20-1 and TRBJ2-6; maybe TRBD1 (5 bases). CDR1 and CDR2 from the germline V gene are DFQATT and SNEGSKA (reference sequence). The CDR3 has 16 amino acids. The ends were cut back, 0 bases at V and 1 base at J, with 10 bases in the middle.

This clonotype appeared a single time. The chain links TRBV10-2 to TRBJ2-4; D is ambiguous. The J call may be mistaken, given a closer DNA end match to TRBJ2-7. CDR1 and CDR2 from the germline V gene are WSHSY and SAAADI. CDR3 length: 15 amino acids. Written as DNA, the CDR3 is TGCGCCAGCAGTGAGGGACCTTCTTTCCACTACGAGCAGTACTTC. Translating it yields CASSEGPSFHYEQYF.

This clonotype was observed a handful of times. The rearrangement links TRBV5-1 to TRBJ2-7, with a tentative D call TRBD1 (5 bases). The germline V and J ends were trimmed by 1 base and 4 bases, with 15 bases remaining between them. CDR3 size: 15 residues. Germline lookup yields CDR1 SGHRS and CDR2 YFSETQ. This CDR3 is CASSLRAGKNYEQYF. Written as DNA, the CDR3 is TGCGCCAGCAGCTTGAGGGCAGGGAAGAATTACGAGCAGTACTTC.

This clonotype was detected many times. The gene calls are TRBV29-1 and TRBJ2-1; the D gene could be TRBD1 or TRBD2 (5 bases each). Deletions cut 7 bases from V and 14 bases from J, with 15 bases between. CDR3 length: 10 amino acids. From germline, CDR1 is SQVTM and CDR2 ANQGSEA. Written as DNA, the CDR3 is TGCAGCGATTCCGGGACCCGGGAGTTCTTC. Its translation: CSDSGTREFF.

This clonotype was picked up a small number of times. The V and J genes are TRBV7-2 and TRBJ2-1, with unresolved D. V was shortened by 3 bases and J by 6 bases, with 6 bases between the two germline ends. This CDR3 comprises 12 residues. Germline CDR1 SGHTA, CDR2 FQGNSA. CDR3 sequence reads: CASSFMSNEQFF. As DNA, the CDR3 is TGTGCCAGCAGCTTCATGAGCAATGAGCAGTTCTTC.

This clonotype was detected a few times. V usage is TRBV20-1 and J usage is TRBJ1-2; D call uncertain. In germline, CDR1 is DFQATT, CDR2 SNEGSKA (reference sequence). CDR3 size: 11 residues. V shed 5 bases and J shed 5 bases, with 9 bases lying between them. The CDR3 DNA follows: TGCAGTGCTTCAGTGGGGTATGGCTACACCTTC. Its translation: CSASVGYGYTF.

This chain connects TRBV20-1 to TRBJ1-2, with TRBD1 matching over 8 bases. Per the germline V gene, CDR1 is DFQATT and CDR2 is SNEGSKA (reference sequence). Trimming cost V 6 bases and J 4 bases; bases outside gene matches: 7. There are 13 residues in the CDR3. CDR3 nucleotide sequence: TGCAGTGCAAGCGACAGGGGTGTCTATGGCTACACCTTC. This sequence encodes CSASDRGVYGYTF.

The chain combines TRBV18 with TRBJ2-1; 8 bases are a match to TRBD1. Unmatched junction bases numbered 5, after V lost 5 bases and J lost 8 bases. The CDR3 totals 13 residues. Germline V CDR1 and CDR2: KGHSH, LQKENI. Written as DNA, the CDR3 is TGTGCCAGCTCATCGGACAGGGATGATGAGCAGTTCTTC. Encoded protein: CASSSDRDDEQFF.

The sample holds a few counts of this clonotype. The chain couples TRBV28 to TRBJ2-6; TRBD1 matches 9 bases. The CDR3 is made up of 20 amino acids. Trimming took 1 base from V and 0 from J; bases not matched to a gene: 10. Germline CDR1 and CDR2: MDHEN and SYDVKM. The CDR3 spells CASSLFYRGHISSGANVLTF. Written as DNA, the CDR3 is TGTGCCAGCAGTTTATTTTACAGGGGGCACATCAGCTCTGGGGCCAACGTCCTGACTTTC.

This rearrangement joins TRBV20-1 to TRBJ1-4; TRBD1 agrees at 8 bases. Germline CDR1 reads DFQATT; CDR2 reads SNEGSKA (reference sequence). The CDR3 contains 14 residues. J gave up 5 bases and V 3 bases, and 5 bases lay outside the gene matches. CDR3: CSASWDRRNEKLFF. The CDR3 nucleotides read TGCAGTGCTAGTTGGGACAGGCGAAATGAAAAACTGTTTTTT.